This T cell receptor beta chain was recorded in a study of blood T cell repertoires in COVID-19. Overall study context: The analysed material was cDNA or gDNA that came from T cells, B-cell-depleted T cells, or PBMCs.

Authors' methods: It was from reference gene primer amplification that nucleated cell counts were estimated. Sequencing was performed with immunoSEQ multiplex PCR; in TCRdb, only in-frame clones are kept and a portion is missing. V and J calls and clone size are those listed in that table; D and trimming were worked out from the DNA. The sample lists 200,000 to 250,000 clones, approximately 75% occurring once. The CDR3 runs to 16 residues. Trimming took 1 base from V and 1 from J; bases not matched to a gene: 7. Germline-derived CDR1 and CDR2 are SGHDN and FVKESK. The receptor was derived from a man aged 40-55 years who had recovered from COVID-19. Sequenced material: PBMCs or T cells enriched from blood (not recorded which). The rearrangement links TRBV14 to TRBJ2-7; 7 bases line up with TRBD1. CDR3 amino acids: CASSQGIRQGSYEQYF. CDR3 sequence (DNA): TGTGCCAGCAGCCAAGGGATCAGACAGGGATCCTACGAGCAGTACTTC.